The clone carrying this T cell receptor beta chain was detected only a few times. Recovered Cohort 3 donors showed two negative PCRs, clearance, or symptom resolution. This record comes from a study of blood T cell repertoires in COVID-19. In the study overall: PBMCs, B-cell-depleted T cells, or T cells provided the cDNA or gDNA that made up the material.

Produced via immunoSEQ multiplex PCR; TCRdb's table is partial and in-frame only. The sample includes 250,000 or so clones, more than 80% seen only once; the top ten take under 2%. This TCR derives from a man aged 55 to 70 who had recovered from COVID-19. The specimen sequenced was PBMCs or T cells enriched from blood (not recorded which).

CDR3 DNA: TGCGCCAGCAGCCAAGGTTTCCGGGACAGGGGGCAAGAGACCCAGTACTTC. Protein: CASSQGFRDRGQETQYF. This chain uses TRBV4-1 with TRBJ2-5; 11 bases match TRBD1. The germline V gene encodes CDR1 MGHRA and CDR2 YSYEKL. J was trimmed by 2 bases and V by 1 base; bases with no gene match: 6. The CDR3 is 17 residues long.